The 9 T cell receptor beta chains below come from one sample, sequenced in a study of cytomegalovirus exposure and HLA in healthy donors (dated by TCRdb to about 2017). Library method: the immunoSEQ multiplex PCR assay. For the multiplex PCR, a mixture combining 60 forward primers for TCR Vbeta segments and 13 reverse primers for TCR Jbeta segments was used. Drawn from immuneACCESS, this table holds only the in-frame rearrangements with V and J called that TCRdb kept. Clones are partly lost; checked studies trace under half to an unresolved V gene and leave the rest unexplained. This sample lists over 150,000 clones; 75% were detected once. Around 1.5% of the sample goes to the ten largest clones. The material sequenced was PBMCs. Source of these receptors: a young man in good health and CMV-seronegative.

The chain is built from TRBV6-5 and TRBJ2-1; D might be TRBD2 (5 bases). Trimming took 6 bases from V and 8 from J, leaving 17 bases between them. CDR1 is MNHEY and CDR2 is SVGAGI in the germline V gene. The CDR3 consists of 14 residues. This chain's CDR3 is CASSSTPPGYEQFF. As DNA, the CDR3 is TGTGCCAGCAGCTCTACCCCGCCGGGATATGAGCAGTTCTTC.

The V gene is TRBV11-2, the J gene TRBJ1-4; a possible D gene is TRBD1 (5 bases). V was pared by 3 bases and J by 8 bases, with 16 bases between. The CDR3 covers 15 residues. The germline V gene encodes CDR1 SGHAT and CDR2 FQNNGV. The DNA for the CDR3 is TGTGCCAGCAGCTTTGGTGGGGACGGGAGCGAAAAACTGTTTTTT. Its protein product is CASSFGGDGSEKLFF.

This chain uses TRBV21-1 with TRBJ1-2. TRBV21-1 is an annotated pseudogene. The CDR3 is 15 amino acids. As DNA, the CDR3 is TGTGCCAGCAGCAAAGGAGGGAAAGTTCTCTATGGCTACACCTTC. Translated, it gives CASSKGGKVLYGYTF.

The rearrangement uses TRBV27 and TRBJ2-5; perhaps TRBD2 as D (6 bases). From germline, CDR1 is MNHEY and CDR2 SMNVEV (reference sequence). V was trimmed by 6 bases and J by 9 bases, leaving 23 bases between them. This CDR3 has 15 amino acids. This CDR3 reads CASSQEGGPPPAQYF. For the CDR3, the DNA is TGTGCCAGCAGCCAGGAGGGAGGCCCACCACCTGCCCAGTACTTC.

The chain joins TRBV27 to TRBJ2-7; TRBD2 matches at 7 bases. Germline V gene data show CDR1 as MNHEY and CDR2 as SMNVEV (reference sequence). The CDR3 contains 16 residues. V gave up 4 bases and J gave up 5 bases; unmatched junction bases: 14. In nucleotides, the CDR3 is TGTGCCAGCAGTTCCCCCCCGGCTAGCGGCGTAAACGAGCAGTACTTC. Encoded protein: CASSSPPASGVNEQYF.

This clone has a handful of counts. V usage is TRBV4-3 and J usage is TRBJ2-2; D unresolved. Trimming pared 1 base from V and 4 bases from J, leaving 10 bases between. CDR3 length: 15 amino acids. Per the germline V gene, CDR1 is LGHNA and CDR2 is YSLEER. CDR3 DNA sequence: TGCGCCAGCAGCCAAGTTTCCCGGAGCACCGGGGAGCTGTTTTTT. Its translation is CASSQVSRSTGELFF.

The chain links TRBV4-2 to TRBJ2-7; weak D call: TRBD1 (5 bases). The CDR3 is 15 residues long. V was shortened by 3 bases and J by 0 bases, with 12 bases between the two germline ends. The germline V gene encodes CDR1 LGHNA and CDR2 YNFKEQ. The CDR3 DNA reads TGTGCCAGCAGCCAGGTTGCGGACACCTCCTACGAGCAGTACTTC. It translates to CASSQVADTSYEQYF.

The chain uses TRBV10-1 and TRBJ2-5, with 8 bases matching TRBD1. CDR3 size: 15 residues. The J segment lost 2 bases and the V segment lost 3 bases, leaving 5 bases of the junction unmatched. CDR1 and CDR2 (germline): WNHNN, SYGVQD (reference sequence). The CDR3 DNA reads TGCGCCAGCAGTGAAGGACAGGGAGGTCAAGAGACCCAGTACTTC. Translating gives CASSEGQGGQETQYF.

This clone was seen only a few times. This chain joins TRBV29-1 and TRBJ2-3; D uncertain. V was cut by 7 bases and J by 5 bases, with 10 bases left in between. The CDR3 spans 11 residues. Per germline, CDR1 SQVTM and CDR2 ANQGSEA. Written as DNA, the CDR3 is TGCAGCGAGACCTCGGGAGATACGCAGTATTTT. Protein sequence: CSETSGDTQYF.